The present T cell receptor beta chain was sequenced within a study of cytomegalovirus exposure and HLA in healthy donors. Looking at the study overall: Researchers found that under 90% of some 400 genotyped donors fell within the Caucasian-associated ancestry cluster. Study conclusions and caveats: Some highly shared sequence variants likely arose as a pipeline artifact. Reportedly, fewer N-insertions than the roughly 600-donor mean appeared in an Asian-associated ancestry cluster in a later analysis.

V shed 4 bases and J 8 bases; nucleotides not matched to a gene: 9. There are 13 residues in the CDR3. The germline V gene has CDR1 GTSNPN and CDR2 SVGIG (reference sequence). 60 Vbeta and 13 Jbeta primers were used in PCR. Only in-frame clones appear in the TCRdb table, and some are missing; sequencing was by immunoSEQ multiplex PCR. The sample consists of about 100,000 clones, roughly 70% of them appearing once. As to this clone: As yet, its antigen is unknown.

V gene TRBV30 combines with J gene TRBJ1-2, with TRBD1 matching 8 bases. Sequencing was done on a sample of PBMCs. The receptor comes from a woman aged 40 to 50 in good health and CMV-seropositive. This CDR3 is CAWTTTGGGGYTF. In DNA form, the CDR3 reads TGTGCCTGGACCACTACAGGGGGTGGGGGCTACACCTTC.